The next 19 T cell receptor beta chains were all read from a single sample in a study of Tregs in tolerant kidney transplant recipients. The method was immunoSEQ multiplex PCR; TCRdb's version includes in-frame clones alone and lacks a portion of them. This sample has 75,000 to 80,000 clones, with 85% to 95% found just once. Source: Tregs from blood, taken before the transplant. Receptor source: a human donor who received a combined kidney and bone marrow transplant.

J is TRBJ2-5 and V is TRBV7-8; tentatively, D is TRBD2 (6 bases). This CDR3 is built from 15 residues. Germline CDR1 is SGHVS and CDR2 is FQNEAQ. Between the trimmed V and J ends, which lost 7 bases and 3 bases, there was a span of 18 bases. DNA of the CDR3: TGTGCCAGCAATTCTCCGGGACTGGGAAAAGAGACCCAGTACTTC. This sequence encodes CASNSPGLGKETQYF.

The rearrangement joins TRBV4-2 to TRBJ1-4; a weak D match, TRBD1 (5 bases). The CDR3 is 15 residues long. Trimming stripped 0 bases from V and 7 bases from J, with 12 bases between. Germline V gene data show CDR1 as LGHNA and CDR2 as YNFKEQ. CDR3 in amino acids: CASSQDGREGEKLFF. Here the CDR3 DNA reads TGTGCCAGCAGCCAAGATGGCAGGGAAGGTGAAAAACTGTTTTTT.

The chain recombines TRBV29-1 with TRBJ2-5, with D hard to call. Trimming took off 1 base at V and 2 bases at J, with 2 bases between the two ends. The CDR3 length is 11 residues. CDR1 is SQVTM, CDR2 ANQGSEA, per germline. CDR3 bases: TGCAGCGTTGAAGTTCAAGAGACCCAGTACTTC. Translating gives CSVEVQETQYF.

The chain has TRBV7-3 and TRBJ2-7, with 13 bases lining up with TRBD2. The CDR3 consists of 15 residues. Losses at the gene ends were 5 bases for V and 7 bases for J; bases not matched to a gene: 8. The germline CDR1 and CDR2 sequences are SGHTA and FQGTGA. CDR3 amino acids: CASSPGLAGVAEQYF. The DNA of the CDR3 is TGTGCCAGCAGCCCTGGACTAGCGGGAGTAGCAGAGCAGTACTTC.

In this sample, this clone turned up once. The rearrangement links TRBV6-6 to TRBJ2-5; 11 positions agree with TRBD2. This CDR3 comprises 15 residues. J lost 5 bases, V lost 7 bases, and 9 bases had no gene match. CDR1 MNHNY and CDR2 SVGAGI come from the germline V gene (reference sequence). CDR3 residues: CASIGTSGLGETQYF. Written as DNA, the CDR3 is TGTGCCAGCATTGGGACTAGCGGTCTGGGTGAGACCCAGTACTTC.

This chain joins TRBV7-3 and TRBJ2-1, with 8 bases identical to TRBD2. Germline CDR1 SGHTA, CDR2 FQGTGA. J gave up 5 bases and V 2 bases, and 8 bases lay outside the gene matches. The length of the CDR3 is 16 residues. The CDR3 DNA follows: TGTGCCAGCAGCTTACAGGGTAGCGGGAACGACAATGAGCAGTTCTTC. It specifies CASSLQGSGNDNEQFF.

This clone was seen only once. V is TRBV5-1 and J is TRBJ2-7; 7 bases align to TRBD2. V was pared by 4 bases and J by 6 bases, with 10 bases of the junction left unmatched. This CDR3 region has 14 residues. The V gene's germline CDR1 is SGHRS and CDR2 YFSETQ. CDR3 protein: CASSSGVVSSEQYF. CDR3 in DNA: TGCGCCAGCAGCAGCGGGGTCGTGTCGTCCGAGCAGTACTTC. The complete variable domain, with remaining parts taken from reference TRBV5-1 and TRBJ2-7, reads KAGVTQTPRYLIKTRGQQVTLSCSPISGHRSVSWYQQTPGQGLQFLFEYFSETQRNKGNFPGRFSGRQFSNSRSEMNVSTLELGDSALYLCASSSGVVSSEQYFGPGTRLTVT.

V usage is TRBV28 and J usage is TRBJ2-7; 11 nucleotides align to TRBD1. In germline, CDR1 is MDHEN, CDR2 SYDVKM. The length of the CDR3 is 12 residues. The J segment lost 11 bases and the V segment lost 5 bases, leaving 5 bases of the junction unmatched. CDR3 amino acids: CASSLGQGGEYF. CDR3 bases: TGTGCCAGCAGTCTGGGACAGGGGGGGGAGTACTTC.

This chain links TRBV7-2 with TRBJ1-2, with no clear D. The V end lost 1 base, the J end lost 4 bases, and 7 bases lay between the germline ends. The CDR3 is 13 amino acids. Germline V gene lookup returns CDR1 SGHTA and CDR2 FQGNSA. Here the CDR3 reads CASSLEVTYGYTF. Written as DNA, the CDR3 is TGTGCCAGCAGCTTAGAAGTGACCTATGGCTACACCTTC.

Here the CDR3 DNA reads TGTGCCATCACCGCAGGGGTTGGAAACACCATATATTTT. Translation gives CAITAGVGNTIYF. The chain carries TRBV10-3 and TRBJ1-3; the D gene is possibly TRBD1 (6 bases). The germline gives CDR1 ENHRY, CDR2 SYGVKD. Trimming took 7 bases from V and 3 from J, leaving 10 bases between them. There are 13 residues in the CDR3.

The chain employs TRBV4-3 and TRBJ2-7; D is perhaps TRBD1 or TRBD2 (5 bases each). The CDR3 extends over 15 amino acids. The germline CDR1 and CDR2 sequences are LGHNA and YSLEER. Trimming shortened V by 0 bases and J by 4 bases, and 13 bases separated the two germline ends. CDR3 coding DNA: TGCGCCAGCAGCCAAGATAGAGGGGTCGGGTACGAGCAGTACTTC. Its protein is CASSQDRGVGYEQYF.

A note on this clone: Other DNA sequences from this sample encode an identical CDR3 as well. CDR3 region: CATSRDLARGQETQYF. CDR3 bases: TGTGCCACCAGCAGAGATCTTGCGAGGGGGCAAGAGACCCAGTACTTC. V usage is TRBV15 and J usage is TRBJ2-5, with a possible D match to TRBD1 (6 bases). The V end lost 0 bases, the J end lost 2 bases, and 13 bases lay between the germline ends. CDR1 and CDR2 from the germline V gene are LNHNV and YYDKDF (reference sequence). This CDR3 spans 16 amino acids.

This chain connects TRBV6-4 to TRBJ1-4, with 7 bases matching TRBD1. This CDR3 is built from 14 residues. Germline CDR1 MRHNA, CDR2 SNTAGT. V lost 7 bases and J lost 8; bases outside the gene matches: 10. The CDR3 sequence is CASNQTGYFEKLFF. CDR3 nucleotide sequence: TGTGCCAGCAACCAGACAGGGTATTTCGAAAAACTGTTTTTT.

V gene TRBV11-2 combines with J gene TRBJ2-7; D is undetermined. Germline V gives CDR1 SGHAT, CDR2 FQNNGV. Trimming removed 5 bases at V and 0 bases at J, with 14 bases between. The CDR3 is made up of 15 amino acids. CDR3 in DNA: TGTGCCAGCAGCCAAGGGCGCTATAGCTCCTACGAGCAGTACTTC. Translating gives CASSQGRYSSYEQYF.

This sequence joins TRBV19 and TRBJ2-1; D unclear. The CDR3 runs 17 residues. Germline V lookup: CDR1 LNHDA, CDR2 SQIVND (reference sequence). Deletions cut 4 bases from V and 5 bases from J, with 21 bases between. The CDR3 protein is CASSNRQQRLFNNEQFF. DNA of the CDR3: TGTGCCAGTAGTAACCGCCAGCAGAGGTTGTTCAACAATGAGCAGTTCTTC.

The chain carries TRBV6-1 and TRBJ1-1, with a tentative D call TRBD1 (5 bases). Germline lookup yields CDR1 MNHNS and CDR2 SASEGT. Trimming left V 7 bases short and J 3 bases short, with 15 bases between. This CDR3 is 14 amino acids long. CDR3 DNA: TGTGCCAGCACCAAGCTTATGGGGGACACTGAAGCTTTCTTT. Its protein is CASTKLMGDTEAFF.

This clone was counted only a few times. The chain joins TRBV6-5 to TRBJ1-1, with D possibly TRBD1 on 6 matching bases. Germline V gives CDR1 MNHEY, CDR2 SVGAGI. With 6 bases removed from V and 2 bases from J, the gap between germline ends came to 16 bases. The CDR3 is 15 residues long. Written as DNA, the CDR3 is TGTGCCAGCAGACCAAGGGGGGTTAGTAACACTGAAGCTTTCTTT. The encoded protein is CASRPRGVSNTEAFF.

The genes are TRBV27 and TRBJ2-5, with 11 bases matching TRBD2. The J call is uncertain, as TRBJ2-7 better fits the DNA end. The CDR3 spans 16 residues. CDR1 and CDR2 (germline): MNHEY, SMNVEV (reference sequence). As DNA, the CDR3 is TGTGCCAGCTCCCGTAGACTAGCGGGACCGATCTACGAGCAGTACTTC. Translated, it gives CASSRRLAGPIYEQYF.

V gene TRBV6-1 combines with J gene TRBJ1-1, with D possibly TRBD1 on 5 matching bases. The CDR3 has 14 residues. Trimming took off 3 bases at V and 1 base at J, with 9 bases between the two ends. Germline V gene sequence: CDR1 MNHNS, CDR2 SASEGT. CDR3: CASSDEGPNTEAFF. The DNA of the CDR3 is TGTGCCAGCAGTGACGAGGGGCCGAACACTGAAGCTTTCTTT.